The rows below give T cell receptor beta chains drawn from one sample of a study of T cell responses to AZD1222 COVID-19 vaccine. Generated by immunoSEQ multiplex PCR, the TCRdb table keeps only in-frame clones and is missing some. Of some 78,000 clones listed, under 90% are singletons. The source was peripheral blood, collected 28 days after the second AZD1222 dose. The receptors were sampled from an adult who received the AZD1222 COVID-19 vaccine. Each CDR3 is given with its conserved first and last residue. A D gene is named only where the DNA matches it firmly. Clone size is stated in some rows and not others, as once, few, many or a class when expanded.

size: NA; V: TRBV9; J: TRBJ2-2; D: TRBD2; length: 18; DNA: TGTGCCAGCAGCGTAGCTCTTGGGCGGGAGCTGGGCACCGGGGAGCTGTTTTTT; CDR3: CASSVALGRELGTGELFF
size: NA; V: TRBV5-4; J: TRBJ1-2; D: NA; length: 14; DNA: TGTGCCAGCAGCCTATCGGACGTACTCTATGGCTACACCTTC; CDR3: CASSLSDVLYGYTF
size: few; V: TRBV6-5; J: TRBJ1-1; D: NA; length: 14; DNA: TGTGCCAGCAGTTACTCGAGTGGAAGGGAAAAAGCTTTCTTT; CDR3: CASSYSSGREKAFF
size: few; V: TRBV20-1; J: TRBJ1-2; D: NA; length: 11; DNA: TGCAGTGCTAGTCGGGCGGGTGGCTACACCTTC; CDR3: CSASRAGGYTF
size: NA; V: TRBV3-1/TRBV3-2; J: TRBJ2-7; D: NA; length: 16; DNA: TGTGCCAGCAGCCAAGATCGTACGGGTTTACCCTACGAGCAGTACTTC; CDR3: CASSQDRTGLPYEQYF
size: NA; V: TRBV5-4; J: TRBJ2-1; D: NA; length: 14; DNA: TGTGCCAGCAGCAACCCGAGCTCCTACAATGAGCAGTTCTTC; CDR3: CASSNPSSYNEQFF
size: once; V: TRBV6-5; J: TRBJ2-7; D: NA; length: 12; DNA: TGTGCCAGCAGTTACCGCAGGTACGAGCAGTACTTC; CDR3: CASSYRRYEQYF
size: NA; V: TRBV3-1/TRBV3-2; J: TRBJ1-2; D: NA; length: 16; DNA: TGTGCCAGCAGCCAAATACACGTTCAGGGCAACTATGGCTACACCTTC; CDR3: CASSQIHVQGNYGYTF
size: NA; V: TRBV27; J: TRBJ2-7; D: TRBD1; length: 14; DNA: TGTGCCAGCAGAAGACAGGGTATGACCCACGAGCAGTACTTC; CDR3: CASRRQGMTHEQYF
size: NA; V: TRBV4-3; J: TRBJ1-4; D: NA; length: 16; DNA: TGCGCCAGCAGCCAAGATTGGGCAGGGGCTAATGAAAAACTGTTTTTT; CDR3: CASSQDWAGANEKLFF
size: NA; V: TRBV24-1; J: TRBJ1-5; D: NA; length: 13; DNA: TGTGCCACCTCGGTCGATAGCAATCAGCCCCAGCATTTT; CDR3: CATSVDSNQPQHF
size: NA; V: TRBV18; J: TRBJ1-4; D: NA; length: 14; DNA: TGTGCCAGCTCACCAGGGGTAGGTGACGAAAAACTGTTTTTT; CDR3: CASSPGVGDEKLFF
size: NA; V: TRBV28; J: TRBJ2-3; D: TRBD2; length: 16; DNA: TGTGCCAGCAGTGGTGGAATAGCGGGGGGCACAGATACGCAGTATTTT; CDR3: CASSGGIAGGTDTQYF
size: once; V: TRBV13; J: TRBJ2-1; D: NA; length: 12; DNA: TGTGCCAGCAGCCCCGCGGCCGACGAGCAGTTCTTC; CDR3: CASSPAADEQFF
size: NA; V: TRBV18; J: TRBJ2-5; D: TRBD1; length: 22; DNA: TGTGCCAGCTCACCACCGGGACAGGGCCGTAACTGGGGGAGCGGACCCCAAGAGACCCAGTACTTC; CDR3: CASSPPGQGRNWGSGPQETQYF
size: NA; V: TRBV15; J: TRBJ2-7; D: TRBD2; length: 16; DNA: TGTGCCACCGTGAAGGTGGACGGGACTAGTCATCCCGAGCAGTACTTC; CDR3: CATVKVDGTSHPEQYF
size: NA; V: TRBV28; J: TRBJ1-6; D: TRBD1; length: 14; DNA: TGTGCCAGCAGGGACCCAGGGGGCGCGTCACCCCTCCACTTT; CDR3: CASRDPGGASPLHF
size: NA; V: TRBV20-1; J: TRBJ2-1; D: NA; length: 11; DNA: TGCAGTTCAAGGGTCCACAATGAGCAGTTCTTC; CDR3: CSSRVHNEQFF
size: NA; V: TRBV28; J: TRBJ1-1; D: NA; length: 16; DNA: TGTGCCAGCAGTTCCCCGGAGGGGGGTGGGAACACTGAAGCTTTCTTT; CDR3: CASSSPEGGGNTEAFF
size: NA; V: TRBV28; J: TRBJ1-5; D: NA; length: 12; DNA: TGTGCCAGCAGTTTATTCCGACAGCCCCAGCATTTT; CDR3: CASSLFRQPQHF
size: NA; V: TRBV19; J: TRBJ2-1; D: TRBD2; length: 16; DNA: TGTGCCAGTAGTATATGGTGGGAGGGCCGCTACAATGAGCAGTTCTTC; CDR3: CASSIWWEGRYNEQFF
size: NA; V: TRBV4-3; J: TRBJ2-1; D: NA; length: 14; DNA: TGCGCCAGCAGCCGCGACTACTCCTACAATGAGCAGTTCTTC; CDR3: CASSRDYSYNEQFF
size: once; V: TRBV11-3; J: TRBJ2-3; D: TRBD2; length: 15; DNA: TGTGCCAGCAGCTTTCTTGCGGGAGGCACAGATACGCAGTATTTT; CDR3: CASSFLAGGTDTQYF
size: NA; V: TRBV11-2; J: TRBJ1-2; D: NA; length: 12; DNA: TGTGCCAGCAGCTTTACCGACTCTGGCTACACCTTC; CDR3: CASSFTDSGYTF
size: medium-sized; V: TRBV19; J: TRBJ1-1; D: NA; length: 15; DNA: TGTGCCAGTTCGCGCCTTGGGGCAACTCACACTGAAGCTTTCTTT; CDR3: CASSRLGATHTEAFF
size: NA; V: TRBV7-2; J: TRBJ1-6; D: NA; length: 12; DNA: TGTGCCAGCAGCTTAGCGAATTCACCCCTCCACTTT; CDR3: CASSLANSPLHF
size: NA; V: TRBV5-6; J: TRBJ1-4; D: NA; length: 14; DNA: TGTGCCAGCAGCTTGGGGCGGACGATGGAAAAACTGTTTTTT; CDR3: CASSLGRTMEKLFF
size: NA; V: TRBV28; J: TRBJ1-2; D: TRBD1; length: 14; DNA: TGTGCCAGCAGAACCCCGGGACAGGTGTATGGCTACACCTTC; CDR3: CASRTPGQVYGYTF
size: NA; V: TRBV6-1; J: TRBJ1-3; D: NA; length: 14; DNA: TGTGCCAGCAGACAAGCTCCCTCTGGAAACACCATATATTTT; CDR3: CASRQAPSGNTIYF
size: NA; V: TRBV5-1; J: TRBJ1-6; D: TRBD1; length: 15; DNA: TGCGCCAGCAGCCTGGGGACAGCAAATAATTCACCCCTCCACTTT; CDR3: CASSLGTANNSPLHF
size: NA; V: TRBV15; J: TRBJ2-7; D: NA; length: 17; DNA: TGTGCCACCAGCAGAGGAGGGGGGGATCCTGCCTCCTACGAGCAGTACTTC; CDR3: CATSRGGGDPASYEQYF
size: NA; V: TRBV7-9; J: TRBJ2-7; D: NA; length: 13; DNA: TGTGCCAGCAGCTTATATACGGCGGAGACGTTGTACTTC; CDR3: CASSLYTAETLYF
size: NA; V: TRBV28; J: TRBJ1-1; D: TRBD1; length: 17; DNA: TGTGCCAGCAGCAGCGTCGACAGGGGGTTTCTTTGGACTGAAGCTTTCTTT; CDR3: CASSSVDRGFLWTEAFF
size: NA; V: TRBV3-1/TRBV3-2; J: TRBJ1-6; D: NA; length: 14; DNA: TGTGCCAGCAGCCAAGGTCGTTTTTATTCACCCCTCCACTTT; CDR3: CASSQGRFYSPLHF
size: NA; V: TRBV3-1/TRBV3-2; J: TRBJ1-1; D: TRBD1; length: 14; DNA: TGTGCCAGCAGCCAAGGGACAGGGGGCGGTGGAGCTTTCTTT; CDR3: CASSQGTGGGGAFF
size: NA; V: TRBV19; J: TRBJ1-1; D: TRBD1; length: 15; DNA: TGTGCCAGTACCCTCCAACAGGGGGCAAACACTGAAGCTTTCTTT; CDR3: CASTLQQGANTEAFF
size: NA; V: TRBV18; J: TRBJ2-3; D: TRBD2; length: 14; DNA: TGTGCCAGCTCACCTAGCGGGAGGGCAGATACGCAGTATTTT; CDR3: CASSPSGRADTQYF
size: once; V: TRBV4-2; J: TRBJ1-2; D: NA; length: 15; DNA: TGTGCCAGCAGCCAAGAACAGGCGCCTAACTATGGCTACACCTTC; CDR3: CASSQEQAPNYGYTF
size: NA; V: TRBV9; J: TRBJ2-2; D: NA; length: 13; DNA: TGTGCCAGCAGCGTAGCTGGGACCGGGGAGCTGTTTTTT; CDR3: CASSVAGTGELFF
size: NA; V: TRBV30; J: TRBJ2-3; D: NA; length: 13; DNA: TGTGCCCGGCAGTCAGCGGATAGGGGTACGCAGTATTTT; CDR3: CARQSADRGTQYF
size: NA; V: TRBV7-9; J: TRBJ2-7; D: NA; length: 13; DNA: TGTGCCAGCAGCTTATCTGGTATGGTAGAGCAGTACTTC; CDR3: CASSLSGMVEQYF
size: NA; V: TRBV5-4; J: TRBJ2-5; D: TRBD2; length: 18; DNA: TGTGCCAGCAGCACCTCGCGGGGTAGCGGGAGGGCCCAGGAGACCCAGTACTTC; CDR3: CASSTSRGSGRAQETQYF
size: NA; V: TRBV28; J: TRBJ2-7; D: NA; length: 12; DNA: TGTGCCAGCGAGAAGCCCCATGATGAGCAGTACTTC; CDR3: CASEKPHDEQYF
size: NA; V: TRBV12-3/TRBV12-4; J: TRBJ1-2; D: NA; length: 13; DNA: TGTGCCAGCAGTTACGGGGCACAAGCTGGCTACACCTTC; CDR3: CASSYGAQAGYTF
size: NA; V: TRBV7-9; J: TRBJ1-5; D: TRBD1; length: 17; DNA: TGTGCCAGCAGCTTAGAAGGGACAGGGGTTAGCAATCAGCCCCAGCATTTT; CDR3: CASSLEGTGVSNQPQHF
size: NA; V: TRBV10-3; J: TRBJ2-3; D: TRBD2; length: 20; DNA: TGTGCCATCAGTGAGTTTCGGGCGGGACTAGCGGGAGGGCCTGACGATACGCAGTATTTT; CDR3: CAISEFRAGLAGGPDDTQYF